The rows below give T cell receptor beta chains drawn from one sample of a study of T cell repertoires in cytomegalovirus infection. TCRdb itself ran the reads through MiXCR, one entry per CDR3 protein. The profile shows under 850,000 distinct CDR3 sequences, roughly a third of them singletons. These receptors have no known antigen. Source: cultured PBMCs, taken from culture after CMV antigen stimulation. Receptors were obtained from a human donor in good health (CMV status not recorded). Some clones in this sample may be carry-over from other donors' samples. Both conserved end residues are part of each CDR3. The D gene is left open where the match is weak. Clone size appears in some rows only: once, few, many, or a class for an expanded clone.

clone_size,v_call,d_call,j_call,cdr3_nt,cdr3_aa
few,TRBV11-2,.,TRBJ1-4,TGTGCCAGCAGCTTACCGGGCGTTAATGAAAAACTGTTTTTT,CASSLPGVNEKLFF
few,TRBV7-8,TRBD2,TRBJ2-1,TGTGCCAGCAGCCGGGGTCGTGGGCGGGGGGCAACCTACAATGAGCAGTTCTTC,CASSRGRGRGATYNEQFF
.,TRBV7-3,.,TRBJ2-1,TGTGCCAGCAGCCAAGAGGGGGGTCATGAGCAGTTCTTC,CASSQEGGHEQFF
.,TRBV6-6,.,TRBJ2-1,TGTGCCAGCAGTCTTAACAGGGGAGGGGATGAGCAGTTCTTC,CASSLNRGGDEQFF
many,TRBV7-2,.,TRBJ1-3,TGTGCCAGCAGCCGACGTAGCGGGTCAGTCTCTGGAAACACCATATATTTT,CASSRRSGSVSGNTIYF
.,TRBV2,TRBD1,TRBJ2-1,TGTGCCAGCACCCAGGGGGCTCACTCCTACAATGAGCAGTTCTTC,CASTQGAHSYNEQFF
.,TRBV20-1,TRBD2,TRBJ2-3,TGCAGTGCTAGTCCTAGCGGGGGGTTCGCAGATACGCAGTATTTT,CSASPSGGFADTQYF
.,TRBV20-1,TRBD2,TRBJ2-7,TGCAGCTCCGGGGGGGGAAACTCCTACGAGCAGTACTTC,CSSGGGNSYEQYF
.,TRBV7-2,.,TRBJ1-4,TGTGCCAGCAGCGTACAGGGATCTTGGAATGAAAAACTGTTTTTT,CASSVQGSWNEKLFF
.,TRBV7-3,TRBD2,TRBJ2-5,TGTGCCAGCAGAGGGAGGGACTCAAAAGAGACCCAGTACTTC,CASRGRDSKETQYF
.,TRBV12-3/TRBV12-4,.,TRBJ2-7,TGTGCCAGCAGCCGGTCAGGGGTCCTAGCCGCCTACGAGCAGTACTTC,CASSRSGVLAAYEQYF
.,TRBV7-9,.,TRBJ1-1,TGTGCCAGCGAACAAAGGAGGGGAGTAAACACTGAAGCTTTCTTT,CASEQRRGVNTEAFF
few,TRBV7-7,TRBD2,TRBJ2-1,TGTGCCAGCAGCTTAAGAGCGGGAGGGTCGACTGAGCAGTTCTTC,CASSLRAGGSTEQFF
.,TRBV5-1,TRBD2,TRBJ2-5,TGCGCCAGCAGCTCGTCTAGCGGGGGGAGAGAGACCCAGTACTTC,CASSSSSGGRETQYF
.,TRBV7-9,.,TRBJ2-5,TGTGCCAGCAGCCCCGGGATGACCCAGTACTTC,CASSPGMTQYF
many,TRBV7-2,TRBD1,TRBJ1-2,TGTGCCAGCAGCTGGGGACAGGAGACCTATGGCTACACCTTC,CASSWGQETYGYTF
.,TRBV28,TRBD1,TRBJ2-5,TGTACCGCGACAGGGGGCAACGGAGAGACCCAGTACTTC,CTATGGNGETQYF
.,TRBV28,.,TRBJ1-2,TGTGCCAGCCACATTAATCTGAGGGCAGATGGCTACACCTTC,CASHINLRADGYTF
many,TRBV7-2,.,TRBJ2-5,TGTGCCAGCAGCCGGCAGGAGGGGGACCAAGAGACCCAGTACTTC,CASSRQEGDQETQYF
.,TRBV7-2,TRBD2,TRBJ2-3,TGTGCCAGCAGCCCCCGGGAGGGAGTCACAGATACGCAGTATTTT,CASSPREGVTDTQYF
few,TRBV5-8,.,TRBJ2-3,TGTGCCAGCAGCGCGCAATGGGGAGATACGCAGTATTTT,CASSAQWGDTQYF
few,TRBV7-8,TRBD1,TRBJ1-4,TGTGCCAGCAGCTTCGGGACCCGACAGGGTAATGAAAAACTGTTTTTT,CASSFGTRQGNEKLFF
few,TRBV28,.,TRBJ1-2,TGTGCCAGCAGTTTTGTAGGGATACGACGGGGCTACACCTTC,CASSFVGIRRGYTF
.,TRBV12-3/TRBV12-4,.,TRBJ2-6,TGTGCCAGCATCGGGTCCTCTGGGGCCAACGTCCTGACTTTC,CASIGSSGANVLTF
.,TRBV5-4,TRBD1,TRBJ1-4,TGTGCCAGCAGCTTGGGGACAGGGGGGGATGAAAAACTGTTTTTT,CASSLGTGGDEKLFF
.,TRBV2,.,TRBJ2-1,TGTGCCAGCAGTTTTAACCCGGACCAGTTCTTC,CASSFNPDQFF
.,TRBV15,.,TRBJ1-2,TGTGCCACCAGCAGAGATGAAACGGGTGGTGGCTACACCTTC,CATSRDETGGGYTF